The 29 T cell receptor beta chains reported below all come from one sample, sequenced in a study of blood T cell repertoires in COVID-19. Sequenced by immunoSEQ multiplex PCR; TCRdb stores in-frame clones only, minus some. Of around 60,000 clones detected, approximately 83% appear once; the ten largest clones hold approximately 10%. The sequencing input was peripheral blood. The receptors were sampled from a man between 45 and 60 years old with COVID-19, enrolled during active disease.

The rearrangement links TRBV10-3 to TRBJ2-5; the match to TRBD1 covers 7 bases. CDR1 ENHRY and CDR2 SYGVKD come from the germline V gene. The CDR3 covers 16 residues. Trimming took 0 bases from V and 7 from J; bases not matched to a gene: 11. The CDR3 loop is CAISESGTDHKGTQYF. The CDR3 nucleotides are TGTGCCATCAGTGAGTCGGGGACAGACCACAAGGGGACCCAGTACTTC.

This rearrangement joins TRBV28 to TRBJ2-7, with 8 bases matching TRBD2. CDR1 is MDHEN and CDR2 is SYDVKM in the germline V gene. V shed 5 bases and J 4 bases; nucleotides not matched to a gene: 10. CDR3 length: 15 amino acids. CDR3 sequence: CASSPPGGRGYEQYF. The CDR3, as DNA: TGTGCCAGCAGTCCCCCGGGAGGGCGTGGTTACGAGCAGTACTTC.

J is TRBJ2-7 and V is TRBV5-5; no clear D gene. CDR3 length: 15 amino acids. Germline-derived CDR1 and CDR2 are SGHKS and YYEKEE (reference sequence). Trimming took 0 bases from V and 4 from J, leaving 14 bases between them. The CDR3 sequence is CASSLGAQAPYEQYF. The CDR3, as DNA: TGTGCCAGCAGCTTGGGGGCACAAGCCCCTTACGAGCAGTACTTC.

The V gene is TRBV25-1, the J gene TRBJ1-1; D gene unclear. The V gene's germline CDR1 is MGHDK and CDR2 SYGVNS. The CDR3 has 13 amino acids. V was pared by 3 bases and J by 6 bases, with 11 bases between. CDR3 amino acids: CASSDLAGAEAFF. The CDR3 DNA sequence: TGTGCCAGCAGTGACCTAGCAGGCGCTGAAGCTTTCTTT. The full variable domain, completed using reference TRBV25-1 and TRBJ1-1, is EADIYQTPRYLVIGTGKKITLECSQTMGHDKMYWYQQDPGMELHLIHYSYGVNSTEKGDLSSESTVSRIRTEHFPLTLESARPSHTSQYLCASSDLAGAEAFFGQGTRLTVV.

This clone occurred a few times. V gene TRBV19 combines with J gene TRBJ1-5; D uncertain. This CDR3 is 14 amino acids long. In germline, CDR1 is LNHDA, CDR2 SQIVND (reference sequence). The V end lost 6 bases, the J end lost 4 bases, and 13 bases lay between the germline ends. CDR3 DNA sequence: TGTGCCAGTAGGGCATTTTCAGTGAATCAGCCCCAGCATTTT. Translating it yields CASRAFSVNQPQHF. The full variable domain, completed using reference TRBV19 and TRBJ1-5, is DGGITQSPKYLFRKEGQNVTLSCEQNLNHDAMYWYRQDPGQGLRLIYYSQIVNDFQKGDIAEGYSVSREKKESFPLTVTSAQKNPTAFYLCASRAFSVNQPQHFGDGTRLSIL.

Judged by abundance, this clone is large (0.1 to 1%). The chain couples TRBV29-1 to TRBJ2-5, with D possibly TRBD2 on 5 matching bases. Trimming took 7 bases from V and 2 from J, leaving 14 bases between them. CDR3 length: 13 residues. CDR1 SQVTM and CDR2 ANQGSEA come from the germline V gene. CDR3 residues: CSGVDYFQETQYF. CDR3 nucleotides: TGCAGCGGGGTAGACTATTTTCAAGAGACCCAGTACTTC. The variable domain in full, with the rest retrieved from reference TRBV29-1 and TRBJ2-5, is SAVISQKPSRDICQRGTSLTIQCQVDSQVTMMFWYRQQPGQSLTLIATANQGSEATYESGFVIDKFPISRPNLTFSTLTVSNMSPEDSSIYLCSGVDYFQETQYFGPGTRLLVL.

The rearrangement links TRBV18 to TRBJ2-1; 8 nucleotides match TRBD1. Germline loops: CDR1 KGHSH, CDR2 LQKENI. The CDR3 has 15 residues. After removal of 0 bases from V and 3 bases from J, the junction contained 1 base not matched to a gene. The CDR3 sequence is CASSPPGTGYNEQFF. DNA for the CDR3: TGTGCCAGCTCACCACCCGGGACAGGCTACAATGAGCAGTTCTTC.

V is TRBV28 and J is TRBJ2-7; 7 nucleotides agree with TRBD1. V lost 7 bases to trimming and J lost 1 base; unmatched junction nucleotides: 7. Germline CDR1 reads MDHEN; CDR2 reads SYDVKM. The CDR3 loop spans 14 amino acids. CDR3 in DNA: TGTGCCAGCATCTCAGAGGGACAGTCCTACGAGCAGTACTTC. This encodes CASISEGQSYEQYF.

V is TRBV18 and J is TRBJ1-2, with 7 bases fitting TRBD1. The V gene end was trimmed by 0 bases and the J gene end by 7 bases; junction bases not matched to a gene: 5. CDR1 KGHSH and CDR2 LQKENI come from the germline V gene. The length of the CDR3 is 14 residues. The CDR3 region is CASSPPEGALGYTF. In nucleotides, the CDR3 is TGTGCCAGCTCACCACCGGAGGGGGCTCTTGGCTACACCTTC. The whole variable domain, filled in from reference TRBV18 and TRBJ1-2, reads NAGVMQNPRHLVRRRGQEARLRCSPMKGHSHVYWYRQLPEEGLKFMVYLQKENIIDESGMPKERFSAEFPKEGPSILRIQQVVRGDSAAYFCASSPPEGALGYTFGSGTRLTVV.

The V gene is TRBV7-2, the J gene TRBJ1-5; 9 positions match TRBD1. The ends lost 4 bases at V and 3 bases at J; junction bases unmatched: 4. CDR1 is SGHTA and CDR2 is FQGNSA in the germline V gene. This CDR3 region has 15 residues. For the CDR3, the DNA is TGTGCCAGCAGCTCCCGACAGGGGGTCAATCAGCCCCAGCATTTT. Residues: CASSSRQGVNQPQHF.

The rearrangement uses TRBV4-1 and TRBJ2-1, with 7 bases aligning to TRBD2. J gave up 9 bases and V 1 base, and 3 bases lay outside the gene matches. CDR1 is MGHRA and CDR2 is YSYEKL in the germline V gene. The CDR3 spans 13 residues. CDR3 sequence reads: CASSQGSGGEQFF. The CDR3 bases are TGCGCCAGCAGCCAAGGTTCGGGAGGTGAGCAGTTCTTC.

The V call is TRBV30, the J call TRBJ1-2; 10 nucleotides match TRBD1. After removal of 0 bases from V and 4 bases from J, the junction contained 8 bases not matched to a gene. CDR3 size: 16 residues. Germline loops: CDR1 GTSNPN, CDR2 SVGIG (reference sequence). The CDR3 sequence is CAWSVQRTGGSYGYTF. The DNA of the CDR3 is TGTGCCTGGAGTGTACAGCGGACAGGGGGTTCCTATGGCTACACCTTC.

The chain recombines TRBV4-1 with TRBJ2-7; TRBD2 aligns across 14 bases. The CDR3 consists of 21 residues. The germline gives CDR1 MGHRA, CDR2 YSYEKL. Germline trimming cut 3 bases from V and 1 base from J; bases unmatched to any gene: 17. CDR3 sequence: CASSQLPLGTSGSRESYEQYF. The CDR3 DNA reads as TGCGCCAGCAGCCAGCTACCCCTAGGGACTAGCGGGAGTCGGGAGTCCTACGAGCAGTACTTC.

The chain carries TRBV21-1 and TRBJ2-3; the table's D call TRBD1 went unverified against the DNA. TRBV21-1 corresponds to a pseudogene. CDR3 length: 17 amino acids. Here the CDR3 DNA reads TGTGCCAGCAGCAAACCCACGGCAGGGGGAAGCACAGATACGCAGTATTTT. Translated: CASSKPTAGGSTDTQYF.

V and J are TRBV7-2 and TRBJ2-1, with D hard to call. Trimming left V 0 bases short and J 0 bases short, with 6 bases between. The CDR3 has 15 amino acids. Germline assignment: CDR1 SGHTA and CDR2 FQGNSA. The CDR3 region has the DNA TGTGCCAGCAGCTTAGCGGGCAGCTCCTACAATGAGCAGTTCTTC. Translating it yields CASSLAGSSYNEQFF. The complete variable domain, with remaining parts taken from reference TRBV7-2 and TRBJ2-1, reads GAGVSQSPSNKVTEKGKDVELRCDPISGHTALYWYRQSLGQGLEFLIYFQGNSAPDKSGLPSDRFSAERTGGSVSTLTIQRTQQEDSAVYLCASSLAGSSYNEQFFGPGTRLTVL.

The V gene is TRBV4-3, the J gene TRBJ2-1; tentative D call: TRBD1 (6 bases). The CDR3 extends over 14 amino acids. Germline loops: CDR1 LGHNA, CDR2 YSLEER. Trimming left V 0 bases short and J 7 bases short, with 10 bases between. CDR3: CASSQEGRGNEQFF. The CDR3 nucleotides are TGCGCCAGCAGCCAAGAGGGCAGGGGTAATGAGCAGTTCTTC.

V and J are TRBV28 and TRBJ2-7, with D possibly matching TRBD1 (5 bases). This CDR3 comprises 13 residues. Germline V lookup: CDR1 MDHEN, CDR2 SYDVKM. V was trimmed by 6 bases and J by 3 bases, leaving 12 bases between them. The CDR3 bases are TGTGCCAGCAGCCAAATAGACAGCTACGAGCAGTACTTC. It encodes CASSQIDSYEQYF.

V gene TRBV4-1 combines with J gene TRBJ1-3; no definite D call. The V gene lost 2 bases and the J gene lost 3 bases, with 8 bases spanning the gap. This CDR3 is built from 14 residues. CDR1 and CDR2 from the germline V gene are MGHRA and YSYEKL. CDR3: CASSQRAGGNTIYF. DNA for the CDR3: TGCGCCAGCAGCCAACGAGCGGGTGGAAACACCATATATTTT.

The chain employs TRBV7-9 and TRBJ2-7, with 7 bases aligning to TRBD2. J lost 0 bases, V lost 4 bases, and 3 bases had no gene match. This CDR3 spans 14 amino acids. Per the germline V gene, CDR1 is SEHNR and CDR2 is FQNEAQ (reference sequence). The chain's CDR3 is CASSSSGLSYEQYF. CDR3 bases: TGTGCCAGCAGCTCTAGCGGCCTCTCCTACGAGCAGTACTTC.

This clone was seen a few times. This sequence joins TRBV7-8 and TRBJ1-5, with D possibly being TRBD1 (5 bases). Germline V CDR1 and CDR2: SGHVS, FQNEAQ. The V gene lost 5 bases and the J gene lost 1 base, with 12 bases spanning the gap. The CDR3 is 15 residues long. The CDR3 reads CASSQQVTSNQPQHF. The CDR3 region has the DNA TGTGCCAGCAGCCAACAGGTTACAAGCAATCAGCCCCAGCATTTT.

The rearrangement joins TRBV18 to TRBJ1-1; 9 positions match TRBD1. The CDR3 has 18 residues. The ends lost 4 bases at V and 0 bases at J; junction bases unmatched: 12. Germline CDR1 KGHSH, CDR2 LQKENI. The CDR3 region has the DNA TGTGCCAGCTCACGCCGACCTGGGACAGGGACTATGAACACTGAAGCTTTCTTT. Encoded protein: CASSRRPGTGTMNTEAFF.

The chain combines TRBV5-1 with TRBJ1-4, with 10 bases aligning to TRBD1. V was pared by 3 bases and J by 5 bases, with 4 bases of the junction left unmatched. The CDR3 covers 15 residues. Germline CDR1 is SGHRS and CDR2 is YFSETQ. This chain's CDR3 is CASSSRTGGNEKLFF. Here the CDR3 DNA reads TGCGCCAGCAGCTCCCGGACAGGGGGGAATGAAAAACTGTTTTTT.

This chain connects TRBV12-3 or TRBV12-4 to TRBJ2-7; D uncertain. The CDR3 has 13 amino acids. V was clipped by 6 bases and J by 0 bases, with 9 bases between them. The CDR3 spells CASSSLSSYEQYF. The CDR3 nucleotides read TGTGCCAGCAGCTCCCTGAGCTCCTACGAGCAGTACTTC.

The chain combines TRBV18 with TRBJ1-1; weak D call: TRBD1 (5 bases). The V gene's germline CDR1 is KGHSH and CDR2 LQKENI. This CDR3 has 14 residues. V was shortened by 1 base and J by 1 base, with 7 bases between the two germline ends. The DNA of the CDR3 is TGTGCCAGCTCACCACAGCAGGGGAACACTGAAGCTTTCTTT. As protein: CASSPQQGNTEAFF.

CDR3 DNA sequence: TGTGCCAGCAGCCTGCAGCGTATCCCCCATCAGCCCCAGCATTTT. It specifies CASSLQRIPHQPQHF. J is TRBJ1-5 and V is TRBV28, with D hard to call. The CDR3 runs to 15 residues. V was cut by 6 bases and J by 5 bases, with 17 bases left in between. Germline V gene data show CDR1 as MDHEN and CDR2 as SYDVKM.

This clone was seen once. One end of the junction is discordant with germline, which a read error may explain. This chain uses TRBV7-7 with TRBJ2-1; TRBD2 is a possible D gene (5 bases). CDR1 and CDR2 (germline): SSHAT, FNYEAQ (reference sequence). The CDR3 runs to 14 residues. CDR3 loop: CASSLDASTDEQFF. The CDR3 nucleotides read TGTGCTAGCAGCTTAGATGCTAGCACCGATGAGCAGTTCTTC.

The chain is built from TRBV2 and TRBJ2-1; 8 bases map to TRBD1. CDR1 is SNHLY, CDR2 FYNNEI, per germline. CDR3 length: 14 amino acids. J gave up 5 bases and V 8 bases, and 8 bases lay outside the gene matches. The chain's CDR3 is CASLSRQGNNEQFF. The CDR3 coding sequence is TGTGCCAGCCTCTCCCGACAGGGGAACAATGAGCAGTTCTTC.

The chain links TRBV2 to TRBJ2-7; 9 bases map to TRBD2. CDR3 length equals 13 residues. The J segment lost 6 bases and the V segment lost 6 bases, leaving 6 bases of the junction unmatched. Germline CDR1 reads SNHLY; CDR2 reads FYNNEI. CDR3 coding DNA: TGTGCCAGCAGCTTAGCGGGAGTCTGCGAGCAGTACTTC. Translated, it gives CASSLAGVCEQYF.

J is TRBJ2-3 and V is TRBV24-1; D is possibly TRBD1 (5 bases). The V and J ends lost 1 base and 4 bases respectively, with 11 bases between them. This CDR3 has 15 residues. In germline, CDR1 is KGHDR, CDR2 SFDVKD. CDR3 coding DNA: TGTGCCACCAGTGATTTTAAGGGGATAGCAGATACGCAGTATTTT. Translating it yields CATSDFKGIADTQYF.